This T cell receptor beta chain originates from a study of vaccination and CD4 T cells after COVID-19. Once obtained from cultured CD4+ T cells, the DNA was sequenced using the Oncomine TCR Beta short-read assay. TCRdb independently ran MiXCR on the PCR reads; one entry per CDR3 protein. The sample yields roughly 15,000 distinct CDR3 sequences, roughly 58% seen once. Treatment specified: roughly ten-day PBMC culture with coronavirus spike peptide pools or control peptides (ViraFEST assay). TCR sequencing followed the expansion of antigen-specific T cells with peptide pools in ViraFEST. This CDR3 region has 16 residues. V lost 2 bases to trimming and J lost 6 bases; unmatched junction nucleotides: 9. The germline CDR1 and CDR2 sequences are MNHEY and SVGAGI. In this sample, this clonotype turned up a few times. What it recognizes is unknown.

The chain employs TRBV6-5 and TRBJ2-3; 9 positions match TRBD2. Specimen: CD4+ T cells from blood, cultured in vitro. This clonotype was sampled from a human donor who had recovered from COVID-19. Here the CDR3 DNA reads TGTGCCAGCAGTTACCTAGGCGGGGGGGGGCTGGATACGCAGTATTTT. Protein: CASSYLGGGGLDTQYF.